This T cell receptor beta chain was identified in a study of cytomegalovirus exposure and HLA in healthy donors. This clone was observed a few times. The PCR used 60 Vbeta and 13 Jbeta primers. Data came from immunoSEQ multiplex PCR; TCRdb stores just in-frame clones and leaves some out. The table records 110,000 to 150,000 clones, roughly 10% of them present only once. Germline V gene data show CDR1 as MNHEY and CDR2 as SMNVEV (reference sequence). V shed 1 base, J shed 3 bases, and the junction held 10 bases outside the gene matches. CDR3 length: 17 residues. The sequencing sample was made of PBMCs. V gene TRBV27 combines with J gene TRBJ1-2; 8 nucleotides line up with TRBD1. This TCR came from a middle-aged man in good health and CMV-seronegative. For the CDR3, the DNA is TGTGCCAGCAGTTTATACCCGGACAGGGCCGATCACTATGGCTACACCTTC. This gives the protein CASSLYPDRADHYGYTF.